The 9 T cell receptor beta chains below come from one sample, sequenced in a study of cytomegalovirus exposure and HLA in healthy donors. The primer mix had 60 Vbeta and 13 Jbeta primers. Produced via immunoSEQ multiplex PCR; TCRdb's table is partial and in-frame only. Found here are roughly 110,000 clones, roughly 80% of them singletons; the top ten hold 2% to 2.5%. The sequenced sample was PBMCs. The receptors derive from a man aged 35 to 55 in good health and CMV-seronegative.

The rearrangement links TRBV11-3 to TRBJ1-1; perhaps TRBD1 as D (6 bases). CDR3 length: 13 amino acids. Germline V gene data show CDR1 as SGHNT and CDR2 as YENEEA. V lost 5 bases, J lost 4 bases, and 11 bases lay in between. DNA for the CDR3: TGTGCCAGCAGCCAGGACAGTAGCACTGAAGCTTTCTTT. It is translated as CASSQDSSTEAFF.

The chain recombines TRBV27 with TRBJ1-5; 7 positions agree with TRBD1. The V segment lost 5 bases and the J segment 5 bases; nucleotides outside the gene matches: 15. CDR3 length: 17 residues. Looked up from germline, CDR1 is MNHEY and CDR2 is SMNVEV (reference sequence). The CDR3 loop reads CASSVTGTQGIDQPQHF. The CDR3 bases are TGTGCCAGCAGTGTCACCGGGACACAGGGGATCGATCAGCCCCAGCATTTT.

The chain has TRBV9 and TRBJ2-7, with D tentatively TRBD2 (6 bases). This CDR3 spans 14 amino acids. Germline CDR1 reads SGDLS; CDR2 reads YYNGEE. The germline V and J ends were trimmed by 3 bases and 5 bases, with 15 bases remaining between them. The CDR3 coding sequence is TGTGCCAGCAGCGCCCGGTGGGGGGACGACGAGCAGTACTTC. As protein: CASSARWGDDEQYF.

This clone was seen once. V and J are TRBV7-2 and TRBJ1-2; D possibly corresponds to TRBD1 (6 bases). The length of the CDR3 is 15 residues. V was trimmed by 1 base and J by 4 bases, leaving 13 bases between them. CDR1 is SGHTA and CDR2 is FQGNSA in the germline V gene. The CDR3 DNA reads TGTGCCAGCAGCTTAGACCAGGGGCGAACCTATGGCTACACCTTC. Its protein product is CASSLDQGRTYGYTF.

The rearrangement uses TRBV6-6 and TRBJ1-1; 9 bases map to TRBD1. The CDR3 extends over 15 amino acids. Germline CDR1 and CDR2: MNHNY and SVGAGI (reference sequence). The ends lost 2 bases at V and 6 bases at J; junction bases unmatched: 7. The CDR3 loop reads CASSYPAGTGPEAFF. The CDR3 region has the DNA TGTGCCAGCAGTTACCCGGCCGGGACAGGGCCTGAAGCTTTCTTT.

This clone showed up just once. J is TRBJ2-3 and V is TRBV5-1; weak D call: TRBD2 (6 bases). The ends were cut back, 3 bases at V and 4 bases at J, with 9 bases in the middle. The CDR3 has 13 amino acids. Germline V gene sequence: CDR1 SGHRS, CDR2 YFSETQ. The CDR3 here is CASSSGVADTQYF. CDR3 nucleotide sequence: TGCGCCAGCAGCTCGGGAGTTGCAGATACGCAGTATTTT.

The chain couples TRBV11-3 to TRBJ2-3, with 7 bases lining up with TRBD2. Trimming cost V 5 bases and J 0 bases; bases outside gene matches: 5. This CDR3 region has 15 residues. The germline V gene encodes CDR1 SGHNT and CDR2 YENEEA. DNA for the CDR3: TGTGCCAGCAGCCGGGGGGACCCTAGCACAGATACGCAGTATTTT. Amino acid sequence: CASSRGDPSTDTQYF.

This chain connects TRBV6-1 to TRBJ1-2; 10 nucleotides line up with TRBD1. Germline lookup yields CDR1 MNHNS and CDR2 SASEGT. CDR3 length: 19 residues. V gave up 0 bases and J gave up 5 bases; unmatched junction bases: 15. The CDR3 coding sequence is TGTGCCAGCAGTGAAGCCGCGAGGACAGGGGGTGGTGGGGTATATGGCTACACCTTC. Translating it yields CASSEAARTGGGGVYGYTF.

This chain links TRBV6-6 with TRBJ1-1; 11 bases align to TRBD1. Per germline, CDR1 MNHNY and CDR2 SVGAGI (reference sequence). The CDR3 is made up of 14 amino acids. Trimming removed 7 bases from V and 6 bases from J; junction bases left unmatched: 7. The CDR3 region is CASIRDRGLSEAFF. The CDR3 bases are TGTGCCAGCATCAGGGACAGGGGGTTGTCTGAAGCTTTCTTT.